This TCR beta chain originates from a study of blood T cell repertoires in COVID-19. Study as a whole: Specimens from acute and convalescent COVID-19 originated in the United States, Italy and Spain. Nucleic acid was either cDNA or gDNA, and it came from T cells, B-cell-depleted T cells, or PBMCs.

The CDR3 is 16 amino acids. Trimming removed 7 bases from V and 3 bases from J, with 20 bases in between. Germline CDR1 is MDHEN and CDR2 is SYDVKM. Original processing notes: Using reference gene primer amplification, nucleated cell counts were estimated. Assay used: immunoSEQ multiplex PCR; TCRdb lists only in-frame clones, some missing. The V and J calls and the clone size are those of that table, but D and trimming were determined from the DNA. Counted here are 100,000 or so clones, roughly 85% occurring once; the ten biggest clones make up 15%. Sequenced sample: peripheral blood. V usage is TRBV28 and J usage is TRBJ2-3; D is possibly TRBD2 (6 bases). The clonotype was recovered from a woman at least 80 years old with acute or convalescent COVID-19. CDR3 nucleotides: TGTGCCAGCATCTACCGGAGGGGTCTGAGTACAGATACGCAGTATTTT. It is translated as CASIYRRGLSTDTQYF.